This entry describes one T cell receptor beta chain. The data stem from a study of a mutant IDH1 vaccine in newly diagnosed glioma. About the research overall: Receipt of radiotherapy, temozolomide, or both preceded the study, and most received both.

Assay used: immunoSEQ multiplex PCR; TCRdb lists only in-frame clones, some missing. The sample shows over 55,000 clones, around 83% of them seen only once. Germline CDR1 reads SEHNR; CDR2 reads FQNEAQ (reference sequence). V lost 3 bases and J 1 base, leaving 13 bases between the germline ends. This CDR3 contains 16 residues. As for time point: baseline, week 1 (first vaccination visit). Treatment indicated: pre-vaccination baseline after standard-of-care therapy. The sequencing used peripheral blood mononuclear cells (PBMCs), collected from a glioma patient treated with radiotherapy, temozolomide or both. This chain links TRBV7-9 with TRBJ2-4; possibly TRBD2 for D (6 bases). The sequence came from a woman under 30 with glioma. Some clones in this sample may be carry-over from other donors' samples. CDR3 sequence (DNA): TGTGCCAGCAGCTTTTGGAGGGAGCCGGCCAAAAACATTCAGTACTTC. It encodes CASSFWREPAKNIQYF. The full variable domain, rest sourced from reference TRBV7-9 and TRBJ2-4, is DTGVSQNPRHKITKRGQNVTFRCDPISEHNRLYWYRQTLGQGPEFLTYFQNEAQLEKSRLLSDRFSAERPKGSFSTLEIQRTEQGDSAMYLCASSFWREPAKNIQYFGAGTRLSVL.